These 21 T cell receptor beta chains share one sample of origin, sequenced in a study of shared clonotypes between healthy human individuals. The table came from immunoSEQ multiplex PCR; TCRdb's copy has only in-frame clones and leaves some out. The data contain roughly 500,000 clones, about 85% of them singletons. The specimen was PBMCs. The receptors shown here come from a woman in her thirties or forties in good health. Some clones in this sample may be carry-over from other donors' samples.

This chain joins TRBV5-6 and TRBJ2-7, with TRBD1 matching 8 bases. The CDR3 runs 14 residues. V trimming: 4 bases; J trimming: 1 base; junction bases outside the gene matches: 4. CDR1 SGHDT and CDR2 YYEEEE come from the germline V gene. The CDR3 loop is CASSNRGISYEQYF. The CDR3 nucleotides read TGTGCCAGCAGCAACAGGGGGATTTCCTACGAGCAGTACTTC.

The chain links TRBV19 to TRBJ1-5; D is undetermined. V shed 5 bases and J shed 7 bases, with 9 bases lying between them. The germline gives CDR1 LNHDA, CDR2 SQIVND (reference sequence). This CDR3 has 12 residues. CDR3 sequence: CASSVEGQPQHF. In DNA form, the CDR3 reads TGTGCCAGTAGTGTCGAGGGACAGCCCCAGCATTTT.

The rearrangement uses TRBV9 and TRBJ2-3; TRBD1 aligns across 7 bases. The junction had 13 bases not matched to a gene; V was cut back by 3 bases and J by 3 bases. CDR1 is SGDLS, CDR2 YYNGEE, per germline. This CDR3 is 17 amino acids long. The CDR3 reads CASSEPGTAGLTDTQYF. The CDR3 nucleotides read TGTGCCAGCAGCGAGCCCGGGACAGCTGGGCTGACAGATACGCAGTATTTT.

J is TRBJ1-4 and V is TRBV5-8, with D maybe TRBD1 (5 bases). Looked up from germline, CDR1 is SGHTS and CDR2 is YDEGEE. Trimming stripped 3 bases from V and 4 bases from J, with 13 bases between. CDR3 length equals 15 residues. This CDR3 is CASSWSGDFNEKLFF. The CDR3 coding sequence is TGTGCCAGCAGCTGGTCGGGGGACTTTAATGAAAAACTGTTTTTT.

The chain carries TRBV6-6 and TRBJ1-5; a weak D match, TRBD1 (5 bases). Germline assignment: CDR1 MNHNY and CDR2 SVGAGI (reference sequence). The CDR3 is made up of 14 amino acids. Trimming stripped 7 bases from V and 1 base from J, with 11 bases between. The CDR3 DNA reads TGTGCCAGCACCGCAGGGTTGAGCAATCAGCCCCAGCATTTT. Amino acid sequence: CASTAGLSNQPQHF.

This clone is a singleton in its sample. The J gene is TRBJ2-7, the V gene TRBV5-1; D call uncertain. The CDR3 runs 15 residues. Trimming left V 4 bases short and J 6 bases short, with 20 bases between. Germline values: CDR1 SGHRS, CDR2 YFSETQ. The CDR3 reads CASSPPGLLRGEQYF. CDR3 DNA sequence: TGCGCCAGCAGCCCCCCGGGTCTGCTACGTGGCGAGCAGTACTTC.

The CDR3 DNA follows: TGTGCCAGCAGCTTAGATTTGAATGAGCAGTTCTTC. Translating gives CASSLDLNEQFF. The chain carries TRBV7-3 and TRBJ2-1, with D uncertain. CDR3 length equals 12 residues. Trimming pared 2 bases from V and 7 bases from J, leaving 6 bases between. In germline, CDR1 is SGHTA, CDR2 FQGTGA. The variable domain in full, with the rest retrieved from reference TRBV7-3 and TRBJ2-1, is GAGVSQTPSNKVTEKGKYVELRCDPISGHTALYWYRQSLGQGPEFLIYFQGTGAADDSGLPNDRFFAVRPEGSVSTLKIQRTERGDSAVYLCASSLDLNEQFFGPGTRLTVL.

This clone was found many times. Other DNA sequences in the same sample also yield this CDR3. The chain's CDR3 is CASSLTRNTGELFF. The CDR3 DNA follows: TGTGCCAGCAGTTTAACCAGGAACACCGGGGAGCTGTTTTTT. This chain connects TRBV28 to TRBJ2-2, with D unresolved. Germline assignment: CDR1 MDHEN and CDR2 SYDVKM. Trimming took 2 bases from V and 1 from J, leaving 5 bases between them. The CDR3 runs to 14 residues.

The V call is TRBV9, the J call TRBJ2-6; D unresolved. V was shortened by 0 bases and J by 3 bases, with 19 bases between the two germline ends. The CDR3 has 19 residues. The V gene's germline CDR1 is SGDLS and CDR2 YYNGEE. CDR3 residues: CASSVGRENKGYGANVLTF. In DNA form, the CDR3 reads TGTGCCAGCAGCGTAGGAAGAGAGAACAAGGGCTATGGGGCCAACGTCCTGACTTTC.

The V call is TRBV30, the J call TRBJ1-5; possibly TRBD1 for D (6 bases). The CDR3 extends over 15 amino acids. V gave up 4 bases and J gave up 6 bases, with 19 bases separating them. Germline V CDR1 and CDR2: GTSNPN, SVGIG (reference sequence). The CDR3 loop is CAWTPQGGSGQPQHF. For the CDR3, the DNA is TGTGCCTGGACTCCACAGGGAGGGAGTGGTCAGCCCCAGCATTTT.

The gene calls are TRBV11-2 and TRBJ1-3; no clear D gene. Germline V lookup: CDR1 SGHAT, CDR2 FQNNGV. This CDR3 region has 13 residues. Trimming cost V 4 bases and J 0 bases, with 4 bases left between them. The CDR3 loop reads CASSSNSGNTIYF. CDR3 in DNA: TGTGCCAGCAGCTCAAACTCTGGAAACACCATATATTTT.

The chain recombines TRBV2 with TRBJ2-7; 9 bases are a match to TRBD2. This CDR3 region has 15 residues. CDR1 and CDR2 (germline): SNHLY, FYNNEI. V lost 2 bases to trimming and J lost 3 bases; unmatched junction nucleotides: 5. In DNA, the CDR3 is TGTGCCAGCAGTGAATCTAGCGGGACTATCTACGAGCAGTACTTC. It translates to CASSESSGTIYEQYF.

The chain recombines TRBV11-3 with TRBJ2-3; either TRBD1 or TRBD2 may supply D (5 bases each). The V end was cut by 4 bases, the J end by 11 bases, with 25 bases between. This CDR3 has 16 residues. Germline values: CDR1 SGHNT, CDR2 YENEEA. CDR3 in DNA: TGTGCCAGCAGCTCGCCGGCTCCCGACCGGACACTAGGGCAGTATTTT. This codes for CASSSPAPDRTLGQYF.

The chain links TRBV28 to TRBJ2-7, with D hard to call. This CDR3 contains 14 residues. V was trimmed by 6 bases and J by 0 bases, leaving 12 bases between them. CDR1 MDHEN and CDR2 SYDVKM come from the germline V gene. CDR3 in amino acids: CASRRMPGSYEQYF. The CDR3 region has the DNA TGTGCCAGCAGACGCATGCCCGGCTCCTACGAGCAGTACTTC.

J is TRBJ1-5 and V is TRBV6-1; D is uncertain. This CDR3 has 14 residues. CDR1 and CDR2 (germline): MNHNS, SASEGT. Trimming took 8 bases from V and 5 from J, leaving 16 bases between them. CDR3 DNA sequence: TGTGCCAGCGAGACTACCCACAGCGATCAGCCCCAGCATTTT. This gives the protein CASETTHSDQPQHF.

The V gene is TRBV5-8, the J gene TRBJ2-7, with D perhaps matching TRBD1 (6 bases). Trimming stripped 4 bases from V and 5 bases from J, with 25 bases between. Germline assignment: CDR1 SGHTS and CDR2 YDEGEE. This CDR3 comprises 17 residues. The CDR3 bases are TGTGCCAGCAGCCGCTTGTTCGCCATACAGGGATTCGACGAGCAGTACTTC. It yields the protein CASSRLFAIQGFDEQYF.

The chain is built from TRBV11-2 and TRBJ2-5, with D possibly being TRBD1 (5 bases). The germline V gene encodes CDR1 SGHAT and CDR2 FQNNGV. The CDR3 length is 15 residues. The V end was cut by 1 base, the J end by 9 bases, with 18 bases between. The CDR3 region is CASSLVAGPAGSQYF. The CDR3 DNA reads as TGTGCCAGCAGCTTAGTTGCAGGGCCGGCAGGGTCCCAGTACTTC.

As to this clone: The sample contains more than one DNA sequence encoding this CDR3. The chain joins TRBV28 to TRBJ2-1; no clear D gene. This CDR3 spans 14 amino acids. CDR1 and CDR2 from the germline V gene are MDHEN and SYDVKM. V gave up 4 bases and J gave up 6 bases, with 13 bases separating them. CDR3 DNA: TGTGCCAGCAGTTACGGGCTTAGAGGCAATGAGCAGTTCTTC. It yields the protein CASSYGLRGNEQFF.

This chain links TRBV5-4 with TRBJ2-6, with TRBD1 matching over 12 bases. V was pared by 4 bases and J by 0 bases, with 8 bases of the junction left unmatched. The CDR3 runs to 19 residues. From germline, CDR1 is SGHNT and CDR2 YYREEE (reference sequence). This chain's CDR3 is CASSIPGTGGLSGANVLTF. CDR3 bases: TGTGCCAGCAGCATACCCGGGACAGGGGGCCTCTCTGGGGCCAACGTCCTGACTTTC.

The V and J genes are TRBV28 and TRBJ2-7; the match to TRBD1 covers 8 bases. J lost 3 bases, V lost 7 bases, and 11 bases had no gene match. The germline gives CDR1 MDHEN, CDR2 SYDVKM. This CDR3 is built from 15 residues. The CDR3 region is CASTSGGKQNYEQYF. The CDR3 DNA sequence: TGTGCCAGCACATCAGGGGGCAAGCAGAACTACGAGCAGTACTTC.

This clone was seen once. The J gene is TRBJ2-5, the V gene TRBV25-1, with D uncertain. Germline V gene sequence: CDR1 MGHDK, CDR2 SYGVNS. Trimming removed 3 bases at V and 1 base at J, with 15 bases between. The CDR3 totals 16 residues. The DNA for the CDR3 is TGTGCCAGCAGTGACCCCCTAACGAGGCGCCAAGAGACCCAGTACTTC. It is translated as CASSDPLTRRQETQYF. The full variable domain, completed using reference TRBV25-1 and TRBJ2-5, is EADIYQTPRYLVIGTGKKITLECSQTMGHDKMYWYQQDPGMELHLIHYSYGVNSTEKGDLSSESTVSRIRTEHFPLTLESARPSHTSQYLCASSDPLTRRQETQYFGPGTRLLVL.